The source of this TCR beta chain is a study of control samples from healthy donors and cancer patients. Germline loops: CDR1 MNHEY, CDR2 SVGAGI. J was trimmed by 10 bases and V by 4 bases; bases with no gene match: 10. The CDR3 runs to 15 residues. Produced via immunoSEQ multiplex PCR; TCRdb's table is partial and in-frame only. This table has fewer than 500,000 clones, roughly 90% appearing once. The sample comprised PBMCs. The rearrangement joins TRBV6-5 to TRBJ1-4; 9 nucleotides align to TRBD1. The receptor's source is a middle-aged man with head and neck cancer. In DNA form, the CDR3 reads TGTGCCAGCAGTTCGGGACAGGGATTGATCGGAAAACTGTTTTTT. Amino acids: CASSSGQGLIGKLFF.